Shown below are 14 T cell receptor beta chains from a single sample sequenced in a study of control samples from healthy donors and cancer patients. Libraries were prepared by immunoSEQ multiplex PCR; TCRdb keeps only in-frame clonotypes and omits some of them. The table records tens of thousands of clones, about 83% of them present only once. Input material: blood. The receptor source for this set is a man in his sixties in good health.

In this sample, this clone turned up many times. CDR3 sequence reads: CASSQERSRDRIYNEQFF. The DNA of the CDR3 is TGTGCCAGCAGCCAAGAAAGAAGCCGGGACAGAATATACAATGAGCAGTTCTTC. The V and J genes are TRBV14 and TRBJ2-1; 7 bases are shared with TRBD1. In germline, CDR1 is SGHDN, CDR2 FVKESK. V gave up 0 bases and J gave up 4 bases; unmatched junction bases: 12. CDR3 length: 18 residues.

This sequence joins TRBV6-5 and TRBJ1-4; weak D call: TRBD1 (5 bases). V lost 7 bases and J 11 bases, leaving 11 bases between the germline ends. CDR3 size: 11 residues. The germline CDR1 and CDR2 sequences are MNHEY and SVGAGI. In nucleotides, the CDR3 is TGTGCCAGCATCCAGGGAGGGAAACTGTTTTTT. It is translated as CASIQGGKLFF.

The chain combines TRBV27 with TRBJ1-1; TRBD1 is a possible D gene (5 bases). The CDR3 length is 13 residues. Trimming stripped 3 bases from V and 3 bases from J, with 8 bases between. The V gene's germline CDR1 is MNHEY and CDR2 SMNVEV (reference sequence). In nucleotides, the CDR3 is TGTGCCAGCAGTTTGCAGGGATACACTGAAGCTTTCTTT. Residues: CASSLQGYTEAFF.

The chain combines TRBV6-5 with TRBJ2-1; D may match TRBD1 or TRBD2 (5 bases each). The V gene's germline CDR1 is MNHEY and CDR2 SVGAGI. The CDR3 loop spans 15 amino acids. The V gene lost 6 bases and the J gene lost 6 bases, with 18 bases spanning the gap. Here the CDR3 DNA reads TGTGCCAGCAGCTCGCCATTCAGAGGGGCCAATGAGCAGTTCTTC. Its translation: CASSSPFRGANEQFF.

The CDR3 is CASSYLGRESETQYF. CDR3 DNA: TGTGCCAGCAGTTACTTGGGCAGGGAATCAGAGACCCAGTACTTC. The genes are TRBV6-5 and TRBJ2-5, with a tentative D call TRBD1 (5 bases). This CDR3 contains 15 residues. The V end lost 1 base, the J end lost 4 bases, and 13 bases lay between the germline ends. Germline V gene sequence: CDR1 MNHEY, CDR2 SVGAGI.

The chain carries TRBV2 and TRBJ2-7; no reliable D call. Trimming left V 7 bases short and J 4 bases short, with 14 bases between. Germline assignment: CDR1 SNHLY and CDR2 FYNNEI. The CDR3 has 13 amino acids. The CDR3 DNA is TGTGCCAGCAAGGTGCAGATGCCTTACGAGCAGTACTTC. Translating it yields CASKVQMPYEQYF. The full variable domain, completed using reference TRBV2 and TRBJ2-7, is EPEVTQTPSHQVTQMGQEVILRCVPISNHLYFYWYRQILGQKVEFLVSFYNNEISEKSEIFDDQFSVERPDGSNFTLKIRSTKLEDSAMYFCASKVQMPYEQYFGPGTRLTVT.

The CDR3 reads CASSQEGTFEQYF. CDR3 DNA: TGCGCCAGCAGCCAGGAAGGAACCTTCGAGCAGTACTTC. The chain links TRBV4-1 to TRBJ2-7; D remains unclear. V was cut by 3 bases and J by 6 bases, with 12 bases left in between. CDR1 is MGHRA, CDR2 YSYEKL, per germline. CDR3 length: 13 residues.

This rearrangement joins TRBV11-2 to TRBJ2-7; D not certain. The CDR3 spans 11 residues. With 5 bases removed from V and 4 bases from J, the gap between germline ends came to 6 bases. CDR1 SGHAT and CDR2 FQNNGV come from the germline V gene. CDR3 sequence (DNA): TGTGCCAGCAGCGCCGTATACGAGCAGTACTTC. Protein product: CASSAVYEQYF.

The V call is TRBV5-1, the J call TRBJ1-2; D may be TRBD1 (5 bases). This CDR3 contains 15 residues. From germline, CDR1 is SGHRS and CDR2 YFSETQ. V gave up 4 bases and J gave up 6 bases, with 19 bases separating them. The CDR3 is CASSPTTGQRDGYTF. DNA for the CDR3: TGCGCCAGCAGCCCTACGACGGGGCAGCGGGATGGCTACACCTTC.

The CDR3 DNA follows: TGCAGCGTTGATGTGGAAGGTGAGCAGTTCTTC. It specifies CSVDVEGEQFF. This chain links TRBV29-1 with TRBJ2-1; unclear D gene. From germline, CDR1 is SQVTM and CDR2 ANQGSEA. V gave up 3 bases and J gave up 9 bases, with 9 bases separating them. The length of the CDR3 is 11 residues.

A few counts support this clone. The chain combines TRBV7-9 with TRBJ1-5; D is possibly TRBD1 (5 bases). V was pared by 5 bases and J by 8 bases, with 16 bases between. This CDR3 region has 14 residues. Germline-derived CDR1 and CDR2 are SEHNR and FQNEAQ (reference sequence). As DNA, the CDR3 is TGTGCCAGCAGCGCATCGGCACGAGGGGAGCCCCAGCATTTT. Translated, it gives CASSASARGEPQHF.

This clone was seen a few times. In DNA form, the CDR3 reads TGTGCCAGCAGCCCAGGTGGACACCCAACGCTCACAGATACGCAGTATTTT. Protein product: CASSPGGHPTLTDTQYF. The chain employs TRBV5-4 and TRBJ2-3; possible D gene TRBD1, 5 bases. Trimming removed 4 bases at V and 2 bases at J, with 20 bases between. The CDR3 has 17 amino acids. Germline V gene sequence: CDR1 SGHNT, CDR2 YYREEE (reference sequence).

This clone occurred a few times. The chain combines TRBV19 with TRBJ1-5; D might be TRBD1 (5 bases). Trimming stripped 4 bases from V and 6 bases from J, with 13 bases between. The length of the CDR3 is 14 residues. Germline CDR1 is LNHDA and CDR2 is SQIVND (reference sequence). The CDR3 region has the DNA TGTGCCAGTAGTACCCAGGGAAGGGGTCAGCCCCAGCATTTT. Its translation: CASSTQGRGQPQHF.

V and J are TRBV6-1 and TRBJ2-7; TRBD1 matches at 10 bases. This CDR3 has 18 amino acids. J lost 0 bases, V lost 4 bases, and 12 bases had no gene match. CDR1 is MNHNS and CDR2 is SASEGT in the germline V gene. Here the CDR3 reads CASSAERTGGLSSYEQYF. The CDR3 DNA reads TGTGCCAGCAGTGCAGAACGGACAGGGGGTCTCTCCTCCTACGAGCAGTACTTC.